This T cell receptor (beta chain) derives from a study of CD4+ T cells in melanoma. Sequenced by immunoSEQ multiplex PCR; TCRdb stores in-frame clones only, minus some. The sample shows some 50,000 clones, 75% to 90% of them seen only once. The length of the CDR3 is 16 residues. CDR1 SGHRS and CDR2 YFSETQ come from the germline V gene. The trim removed 4 bases at V and 4 bases at J, leaving 10 bases unmatched. This clone was seen only a few times. The origin of this receptor is a human donor with melanoma. This chain joins TRBV5-1 and TRBJ1-1; 10 bases fit TRBD1. Sequenced: peripheral blood. The DNA for the CDR3 is TGCGCCAGCAGCCTTAGACAGGGGGCCGTTGGCACTGAAGCTTTCTTT. It is translated as CASSLRQGAVGTEAFF.